A selection of T cell receptor beta chains follows, all from one sample in a study of beta chain features in type 1 diabetes. Clones were read by immunoSEQ multiplex PCR, and TCRdb kept only the in-frame ones, dropping some. The data hold 200,000 to 250,000 clones, with 9.6% observed a single time. Sequencing was carried out using naive CD4+ T cells from blood. These receptors all stem from a woman younger than 35 in good health. The CDR3 runs from the conserved cysteine through the conserved F or W. A D gene is named only where the DNA matches it firmly. A row's size may be missing; if present it is once, few, many or a size class.

d_call	j_call	clone_size	v_call	cdr3_aa	cdr3_nt
NA	TRBJ1-1	few	TRBV11-2	CASSLAGQHTEAFF	TGTGCCAGCAGCTTAGCTGGACAACACACTGAAGCTTTCTTT
NA	TRBJ2-1	few	TRBV6-6	CASSYNLGGANEQFF	TGTGCCAGCAGTTACAATTTAGGGGGGGCGAATGAGCAGTTCTTC
NA	TRBJ2-5	NA	TRBV2	CASRITGSGVDLGETQYF	TGTGCCAGCAGGATAACAGGGTCGGGTGTGGACTTGGGGGAGACCCAGTACTTC
NA	TRBJ1-1	few	TRBV9	CASSASGGGTEAFF	TGTGCCAGCAGCGCATCCGGGGGGGGCACTGAAGCTTTCTTT
TRBD1	TRBJ2-7	NA	TRBV18	CASSITGEEQYF	TGTGCCAGCTCAATTACAGGGGAGGAGCAGTACTTC
NA	TRBJ1-1	few	TRBV5-1	CASSLEQGNTEAFF	TGCGCCAGCAGCTTGGAACAGGGGAACACTGAAGCTTTCTTT
TRBD1	TRBJ2-3	few	TRBV5-1	CASSLGTGNTDTQYF	TGCGCCAGCAGCTTGGGGACAGGGAACACAGATACGCAGTATTTT
NA	TRBJ2-7	many	TRBV18	CASSPDSYEQYF	TGTGCCAGCTCACCAGACAGCTACGAGCAGTACTTC
NA	TRBJ1-5	NA	TRBV15	CATSRDRQPQHF	TGTGCCACCAGCAGAGACAGACAGCCCCAGCATTTT
NA	TRBJ2-7	few	TRBV5-4	CASRRDFKLFNEQYF	TGTGCCAGCAGACGGGACTTCAAACTATTCAACGAGCAGTACTTC
NA	TRBJ1-6	few	TRBV30	CAWTKEVADNSPLHF	TGTGCCTGGACCAAGGAGGTCGCCGATAATTCACCCCTCCACTTT
NA	TRBJ2-1	NA	TRBV10-3	CAISESSGVTYNEQFF	TGTGCCATCAGTGAGTCAAGCGGAGTCACCTACAATGAGCAGTTCTTC
NA	TRBJ1-5	NA	TRBV7-9	CASSFGREDQPQHF	TGTGCCAGCAGCTTCGGCAGGGAAGATCAGCCCCAGCATTTT
NA	TRBJ2-7	NA	TRBV28	CASSLREQYF	TGTGCCAGCAGTTTACGCGAGCAGTACTTC
NA	TRBJ1-2	few	TRBV29-1	CSVVTIDGYTF	TGCAGCGTTGTGACTATCGATGGCTACACCTTC
NA	TRBJ1-4	few	TRBV7-9	CASSPGLKEKLFF	TGTGCCAGCAGCCCAGGGCTGAAGGAAAAACTGTTTTTT
TRBD1	TRBJ1-1	NA	TRBV2	CASSDRGLTEAFF	TGTGCCAGCAGTGACAGGGGGCTCACTGAAGCTTTCTTT
NA	TRBJ2-5	few	TRBV5-4	CASSRAGVTKETQYF	TGTGCCAGCAGTCGGGCAGGGGTAACGAAGGAGACCCAGTACTTC
TRBD1	TRBJ1-5	NA	TRBV5-6	CASSRWGQGNQPQHF	TGTGCCAGCAGCCGGTGGGGACAGGGGAATCAGCCCCAGCATTTT
TRBD1	TRBJ1-2	few	TRBV30	CAWNQGGVSYTF	TGTGCCTGGAATCAGGGGGGCGTCAGCTACACCTTC
NA	TRBJ2-1	few	TRBV27	CASSLRALRSSYNEQFF	TGTGCCAGCAGTTTGAGGGCTTTAAGGAGTTCCTACAATGAGCAGTTCTTC
NA	TRBJ1-2	few	TRBV25-1	CASSGDNYSYGYTF	TGTGCCAGCAGTGGGGACAACTACTCCTATGGCTACACCTTC
NA	TRBJ2-1	few	TRBV18	CASSPRVGTFASNEQFF	TGTGCCAGCTCACCGAGGGTTGGGACATTTGCATCCAATGAGCAGTTCTTC
NA	TRBJ2-1	few	TRBV5-4	CASSLASSSDEQFF	TGTGCCAGCAGCTTGGCTAGCTCCAGCGATGAGCAGTTCTTC
NA	TRBJ1-5	few	TRBV7-9	CASSLARVGSNQPQHF	TGTGCCAGCAGCTTAGCGAGGGTAGGGAGCAATCAGCCCCAGCATTTT
NA	TRBJ1-6	NA	TRBV15	CATSRDSGSSPLHF	TGTGCCACCAGCAGAGATTCGGGTAGTTCACCCCTCCACTTT
TRBD2	TRBJ2-3	NA	TRBV2	CASSELAGGLTDTQYF	TGTGCCAGCAGTGAACTAGCGGGGGGACTAACTGATACGCAGTATTTT
TRBD1	TRBJ1-1	NA	TRBV30	CAWGDRRRNTEAFF	TGTGCCTGGGGGGACAGGCGGAGGAACACTGAAGCTTTCTTT
NA	TRBJ1-4	NA	TRBV9	CASSDTAVPRVEKLFF	TGTGCCAGCAGCGACACGGCCGTTCCGAGGGTTGAAAAACTGTTTTTT
NA	TRBJ1-2	NA	TRBV2	CASSEATRNYGYTF	TGTGCCAGCAGTGAAGCGACCAGGAACTATGGCTACACCTTC
TRBD1	TRBJ2-2	few	TRBV25-1	CASRPDRAPGELFF	TGTGCCAGCAGGCCCGACAGGGCCCCCGGGGAGCTGTTTTTT
NA	TRBJ1-4	NA	TRBV7-2	CASSLGRQGGEKLFF	TGTGCCAGCAGCTTAGGCCGGCAGGGTGGTGAAAAACTGTTTTTT
NA	TRBJ1-1	few	TRBV5-5	CASSPQGFGAFF	TGTGCCAGCAGCCCTCAGGGCTTCGGAGCTTTCTTT
NA	TRBJ1-2	few	TRBV10-2	CASSESRSGGYTF	TGCGCCAGCAGTGAGTCGCGCTCGGGGGGCTACACCTTC
TRBD2	TRBJ2-5	few	TRBV5-1	CASSRFGTSGWAETQYF	TGCGCCAGCAGCAGGTTCGGGACTAGCGGGTGGGCAGAGACCCAGTACTTC
NA	TRBJ1-1	many	TRBV29-1	CSVGYTAPNTEAFF	TGCAGCGTTGGGTACACAGCCCCGAACACTGAAGCTTTCTTT
NA	TRBJ2-7	few	TRBV19	CASSTRGESYEQYF	TGTGCCAGTAGTACCAGGGGCGAAAGCTACGAGCAGTACTTC
NA	TRBJ2-7	NA	TRBV14	CASSQGPKSSYEQYF	TGTGCCAGCAGCCAAGGCCCTAAAAGCTCCTACGAGCAGTACTTC
TRBD1	TRBJ2-7	NA	TRBV7-6	CASSLGGTAIYEQYF	TGTGCCAGCAGCTTAGGTGGGACAGCGATCTACGAGCAGTACTTC
TRBD1	TRBJ1-4	few	TRBV6-1	CAAGQGTNEKLFF	TGTGCCGCCGGACAGGGAACTAATGAAAAACTGTTTTTT
NA	TRBJ2-3	few	TRBV10-3	CAISESKTGPETDTQYF	TGTGCCATCAGTGAGTCAAAAACAGGTCCAGAGACAGATACGCAGTATTTT
NA	TRBJ2-2	NA	TRBV7-3	CASSLTGGHTGELFF	TGTGCCAGCAGCTTAACGGGGGGTCACACCGGGGAGCTGTTTTTT
TRBD1	TRBJ1-2	NA	TRBV12-5	CASGLGGQLNYGYTF	TGTGCTAGTGGTTTGGGGGGACAGCTTAACTATGGCTACACCTTC
TRBD2	TRBJ2-3	NA	TRBV10-2	CASRSSGRGNTDTQYF	TGCGCCAGCAGATCTAGCGGCCGAGGGAACACAGATACGCAGTATTTT
NA	TRBJ2-7	few	TRBV2	CASSLEIEQYF	TGTGCCAGCAGCCTAGAAATCGAGCAGTACTTC
TRBD1	TRBJ1-5	few	TRBV27	CASSLAGGSQPQHF	TGTGCCAGCAGTTTAGCAGGGGGGAGCCAGCCCCAGCATTTT
TRBD2	TRBJ2-3	few	TRBV2	CARGTSGDTQYF	TGTGCCAGGGGGACTAGCGGAGATACGCAGTATTTT
NA	TRBJ2-7	NA	TRBV18	CASSPFDSQSYEQYF	TGTGCCAGCTCACCATTTGACTCCCAGTCCTACGAGCAGTACTTC